This passage covers 5 T cell receptor beta chains from one sample sequenced in a study of metastatic and nonmetastatic thyroid tumors. TCRdb re-called clones via MiXCR from the PCR reads. The table shows about 85,000 clones, with 8% to 9.5% occurring only once. No patient had received any treatment before thyroid surgery. Sequences were obtained from blood. The receptors were gathered from a female donor with papillary thyroid cancer or a benign thyroid nodule (not recorded which). Some clones in this sample may be carry-over from other donors' samples.

This clone has a handful of counts. The chain uses TRBV15 and TRBJ2-1, with 9 bases identical to TRBD2. Germline V gene sequence: CDR1 LNHNV, CDR2 YYDKDF (reference sequence). The CDR3 loop spans 16 amino acids. V shed 0 bases and J 8 bases; nucleotides not matched to a gene: 8. The CDR3 sequence: CATSRDPAGGIYEQFF. In nucleotides, the CDR3 is TGTGCCACCAGCAGAGATCCCGCGGGGGGGATTTATGAGCAGTTCTTC.

This clone has at least ten counts. The chain joins TRBV4-1 to TRBJ1-4; no clear D. V was shortened by 1 base and J by 6 bases, with 6 bases between the two germline ends. The germline V gene encodes CDR1 MGHRA and CDR2 YSYEKL. This CDR3 comprises 13 residues. CDR3 coding DNA: TGCGCCAGCAGCCAAGTAGAAGATGAAAAACTGTTTTTT. Translating it yields CASSQVEDEKLFF.

This clone showed up just a few times. Other DNA variants within this sample encode the same CDR3. The chain carries TRBV5-1 and TRBJ2-5; D is possibly TRBD1 (6 bases). V lost 2 bases, J lost 4 bases, and 18 bases lay in between. Germline values: CDR1 SGHRS, CDR2 YFSETQ. CDR3 length: 16 residues. In nucleotides, the CDR3 is TGCGCCAGCAGCTTCTCTCCGGGACAACGAGGAGAGACCCAGTACTTC. As protein: CASSFSPGQRGETQYF.

This clone was seen repeatedly, ten times or more. The chain employs TRBV9 and TRBJ2-7, with 10 nucleotides matching TRBD2. From germline, CDR1 is SGDLS and CDR2 YYNGEE. The CDR3 is made up of 14 amino acids. Trimming removed 3 bases from V and 9 bases from J; junction bases left unmatched: 9. CDR3 coding DNA: TGTGCCAGCAGCGCGGAGGCTAGCGGGGGAGGGCAGTACTTC. Its protein is CASSAEASGGGQYF.

As concerns this clone: Germline is not matched at one junction end, which may reflect a read error. The rearrangement links TRBV12-3 or TRBV12-4 to TRBJ2-2; tentatively, D is TRBD1 (7 bases). The CDR3 contains 17 residues. The CDR3 loop is CVSGDRQGYANTGGLFF. The CDR3 nucleotides are TGTGTCAGCGGCGATAGACAGGGCTACGCGAACACCGGGGGGCTGTTTTTT.